This T cell receptor (beta chain) was captured in a study of OX40 agonist ivuxolimab in advanced cancers. Study summary: Treatment received earlier with anti-PD-1, anti-PD-L1 or anti-CTLA-4 agents was allowed, and over 35% had some. Study results and limitations: Compared with others, partial responders at 0.1-3.0 mg/kg displayed clonal expansion among the lowest.

The table lists this clone with a count of one. The target antigen is unknown. Assay used: immunoSEQ multiplex PCR; TCRdb lists only in-frame clones, some missing. The data contain about 60,000 clones, around nine tenths of them singletons. Trimming took off 6 bases at V and 8 bases at J, with 11 bases between the two ends. This CDR3 contains 11 residues. The genes are TRBV5-3 and TRBJ1-2; possibly TRBD1 for D (5 bases). TRBV5-3 is an open reading frame whose function is uncertain. The specimen was CD4+ or CD8+ T cells sorted from blood, collected in a trial of the OX40 agonist ivuxolimab. The TCR sequence derives from an adult with an advanced solid tumor such as melanoma, head and neck, liver or kidney cancer. Here the CDR3 DNA reads TGTGCCAGAAAGGCAGGGAACGGCTACACCTTC. Encoded protein: CARKAGNGYTF.